The 26 T cell receptor beta chains below come from one sample, sequenced in a study of blood T cell repertoires in COVID-19. Profiling relied on immunoSEQ multiplex PCR, and the TCRdb table lists in-frame clones only, not all of them. Of approximately 72,000 clones listed, 88% were seen once; the top ten hold 25% to 35%. The material sequenced was peripheral blood. The receptor source for this set is a man between 45 and 60 years old with acute or convalescent COVID-19.

In this sample, this clone turned up a few times. The V gene is TRBV18, the J gene TRBJ2-3; D ambiguous. The ends were cut back, 5 bases at V and 4 bases at J, with 10 bases in the middle. This CDR3 has 13 amino acids. Germline CDR1 reads KGHSH; CDR2 reads LQKENI. The chain's CDR3 is CASSSQNSDTQYF. The CDR3 DNA is TGTGCCAGCTCATCGCAGAATTCAGATACGCAGTATTTT.

The chain is built from TRBV6-5 and TRBJ1-5; D not resolved. Trimming left V 6 bases short and J 4 bases short, with 7 bases between. The length of the CDR3 is 12 residues. CDR1 MNHEY and CDR2 SVGAGI come from the germline V gene. The CDR3 nucleotides are TGTGCCAGCAGGCTAGTAAATCAGCCCCAGCATTTT. Protein: CASRLVNQPQHF.

V is TRBV7-9 and J is TRBJ2-7; the match to TRBD2 covers 10 bases. This CDR3 region has 15 residues. From germline, CDR1 is SEHNR and CDR2 FQNEAQ (reference sequence). Losses at the gene ends were 6 bases for V and 0 bases for J; bases not matched to a gene: 5. The CDR3 protein is CASRPSGGTSYEQYF. The CDR3 DNA is TGTGCCAGCAGGCCTAGCGGGGGTACCTCCTACGAGCAGTACTTC.

The V gene is TRBV29-1, the J gene TRBJ1-5, with D perhaps TRBD1 (6 bases). This CDR3 is 13 amino acids long. V was cut by 5 bases and J by 4 bases, with 12 bases left in between. Germline V lookup: CDR1 SQVTM, CDR2 ANQGSEA. CDR3 nucleotide sequence: TGCAGCGTTCGGGACAACCATAATCAGCCCCAGCATTTT. This gives the protein CSVRDNHNQPQHF.

The chain has TRBV12-5 and TRBJ2-6; D remains ambiguous. The CDR3 spans 16 residues. Trimming shortened V by 0 bases and J by 2 bases, and 8 bases separated the two germline ends. CDR1 LGHNT and CDR2 FRNRAP come from the germline V gene. The CDR3 nucleotides are TGTGCTAGTGGTTTGGTTCTGTCGGCTGGGGCCAACGTCCTGACTTTC. This gives the protein CASGLVLSAGANVLTF.

The chain has TRBV18 and TRBJ1-1; the D gene is possibly TRBD1 (5 bases). V was pared by 0 bases and J by 0 bases, with 11 bases between. This CDR3 contains 16 residues. Germline loops: CDR1 KGHSH, CDR2 LQKENI. The CDR3 spells CASSPPRGGMNTEAFF. The CDR3 DNA sequence: TGTGCCAGCTCACCACCACGGGGGGGTATGAACACTGAAGCTTTCTTT.

V and J are TRBV24-1 and TRBJ2-5, with 9 bases that match TRBD1. Germline CDR1 reads KGHDR; CDR2 reads SFDVKD. There are 15 residues in the CDR3. After removal of 5 bases from V and 3 bases from J, the junction contained 6 bases not matched to a gene. In DNA form, the CDR3 reads TGTGCCACCAGTGGCGGGGACAGGGCGGAAGAGACCCAGTACTTC. It codes for CATSGGDRAEETQYF.

The chain carries TRBV11-2 and TRBJ1-1, with D maybe TRBD1 (6 bases). V gave up 1 base and J gave up 1 base, with 19 bases separating them. The germline V gene has CDR1 SGHAT and CDR2 FQNNGV. The CDR3 sequence is 18 residues long. The CDR3 reads CASSLVVRGGQANTEAFF. As DNA, the CDR3 is TGTGCCAGCAGCTTAGTAGTCCGGGGGGGACAAGCGAACACTGAAGCTTTCTTT.

This chain joins TRBV3-1 (or the pseudogene TRBV3-2) and TRBJ2-1; 9 bases line up with TRBD1. Germline V gene lookup returns CDR1 LGHDT and CDR2 YNNKEL (reference sequence). Trimming took 1 base from V and 7 from J; bases not matched to a gene: 5. The CDR3 has 15 amino acids. This chain's CDR3 is CASSQGTGDFNEQFF. In DNA, the CDR3 is TGTGCCAGCAGCCAAGGGACAGGGGATTTTAATGAGCAGTTCTTC.

This chain joins TRBV11-2 and TRBJ2-4; D uncertain. The CDR3 is made up of 13 amino acids. The V and J ends lost 5 bases and 9 bases respectively, with 14 bases between them. Germline V lookup: CDR1 SGHAT, CDR2 FQNNGV. The CDR3 reads CASSPVQDGIQYF. CDR3 nucleotide sequence: TGTGCCAGCAGCCCCGTCCAGGATGGCATTCAGTACTTC.

This chain uses TRBV11-2 with TRBJ1-1, with a weak D call TRBD1 (6 bases). Germline V CDR1 and CDR2: SGHAT, FQNNGV. The CDR3 spans 15 residues. V lost 2 bases to trimming and J lost 5 bases, with 15 bases between them. The DNA of the CDR3 is TGTGCCAGCAGCTTACTTTTCGGGGGGCAGACTGAAGCTTTCTTT. Translation: CASSLLFGGQTEAFF.

J is TRBJ1-2 and V is TRBV24-1; D may be TRBD1 (5 bases). The CDR3 covers 13 residues. Germline CDR1 reads KGHDR; CDR2 reads SFDVKD. Trimming took 9 bases from V and 4 from J, leaving 14 bases between them. The CDR3 region is CATQEGPIYGYTF. The CDR3 region has the DNA TGTGCCACCCAGGAGGGGCCGATCTATGGCTACACCTTC.

This clone was recorded a few times. The J gene is TRBJ1-1, the V gene TRBV9; 9 bases are a match to TRBD1. Trimming took 4 bases from V and 11 from J; bases not matched to a gene: 15. This CDR3 spans 15 amino acids. Germline CDR1 and CDR2: SGDLS and YYNGEE. CDR3 bases: TGTGCCAGCAGCCCACAGGGGGCTGGCAACACTGGGGCTTTCTTT. Translated, it gives CASSPQGAGNTGAFF.

The rearrangement uses TRBV19 and TRBJ2-2; 8 nucleotides line up with TRBD1. Germline V lookup: CDR1 LNHDA, CDR2 SQIVND (reference sequence). With V trimmed by 8 bases and J by 6 bases, 11 bases remained unmatched. The CDR3 length is 15 residues. The CDR3, as DNA: TGTGCCAGTCATAGGGACAGGCTAATCTCCGGGGAGCTGTTTTTT. Its protein is CASHRDRLISGELFF.

V usage is TRBV6-6 and J usage is TRBJ1-1; no definite D call. Trimming stripped 0 bases from V and 2 bases from J, with 7 bases between. The CDR3 length is 14 residues. CDR1 and CDR2 (germline): MNHNY, SVGAGI (reference sequence). This CDR3 is CASSYSGENTEAFF. Here the CDR3 DNA reads TGTGCCAGCAGTTACTCTGGAGAAAACACTGAAGCTTTCTTT.

This clone came up a few times. This chain connects TRBV7-6 to TRBJ2-2; 7 bases fit TRBD1. The CDR3 length is 16 residues. The ends lost 5 bases at V and 6 bases at J; junction bases unmatched: 12. Per germline, CDR1 SGHVS and CDR2 FNYEAQ. CDR3 sequence: CASSPRQGLFSGELFF. The DNA for the CDR3 is TGTGCCAGCAGCCCCCGACAGGGTCTTTTTTCCGGGGAGCTGTTTTTT.

This clone appeared once. This chain's CDR3 is CASSLAGGGGIDTQYF. CDR3 in DNA: TGCGCCAGCAGCTTGGCCGGAGGGGGCGGTATAGATACGCAGTATTTT. The gene calls are TRBV5-1 and TRBJ2-3; a weak D match, TRBD1 (7 bases). In germline, CDR1 is SGHRS, CDR2 YFSETQ. CDR3 length: 16 residues. V lost 0 bases and J 5 bases, leaving 16 bases between the germline ends.

The CDR3 DNA reads TGTGCCAGCAGTCCCTCGGGGTCTGGAAACACCATATATTTT. Translating it yields CASSPSGSGNTIYF. The chain combines TRBV6-2 or TRBV6-3 with TRBJ1-3; D not certain. Germline CDR1 and CDR2: MNHEY and SVGEGT. There are 14 residues in the CDR3. Trimming shortened V by 5 bases and J by 1 base, and 9 bases separated the two germline ends.

The count of this clone is one. V and J are TRBV19 and TRBJ1-5, with a weak D call TRBD1 (6 bases). The germline V gene has CDR1 LNHDA and CDR2 SQIVND (reference sequence). CDR3 size: 14 residues. V lost 4 bases to trimming and J lost 6 bases, with 13 bases between them. DNA for the CDR3: TGTGCCAGTAGTACACAGGGTCCCGGTCAGCCCCAGCATTTT. Translated: CASSTQGPGQPQHF.

The chain carries TRBV5-1 and TRBJ1-1; 7 positions match TRBD1. CDR1 and CDR2 (germline): SGHRS, YFSETQ. There are 16 residues in the CDR3. Trimming cost V 4 bases and J 2 bases; bases outside gene matches: 11. The CDR3 loop reads CASSLRQGGGNTEAFF. In DNA, the CDR3 is TGCGCCAGCAGCCTCCGACAGGGCGGTGGAAACACTGAAGCTTTCTTT.

The rearrangement uses TRBV7-8 and TRBJ2-1; weak D call: TRBD1 (7 bases). V lost 1 base and J lost 4, with 11 bases in between. Germline V gives CDR1 SGHVS, CDR2 FQNEAQ. This CDR3 has 15 residues. The CDR3 nucleotides are TGTGCCAGCAGCTTAGTGGAGGGGGCTTACAATGAGCAGTTCTTC. It codes for CASSLVEGAYNEQFF.

The chain employs TRBV12-2 and TRBJ2-1; the table's TRBD1 call for D was not verified on the DNA. TRBV12-2 is assigned pseudogene status. The CDR3 is 12 amino acids. The CDR3 region has the DNA TGTGCAAGTCGCAGGAAGGGGGATGAGCAGTTCTTC. Amino acids: CASRRKGDEQFF.

The chain carries TRBV15 and TRBJ2-1; D is possibly TRBD1 (5 bases). The germline gives CDR1 LNHNV, CDR2 YYDKDF (reference sequence). Trimming shortened V by 5 bases and J by 5 bases, and 19 bases separated the two germline ends. The CDR3 spans 16 residues. The CDR3 DNA is TGTGCCACCAGCCAACAGGTCGGCCCAGGACACAATGAGCAGTTCTTC. As protein: CATSQQVGPGHNEQFF.

This chain uses TRBV19 with TRBJ1-2; D possibly corresponds to TRBD1 (5 bases). V lost 1 base to trimming and J lost 9 bases, with 9 bases between them. Germline V lookup: CDR1 LNHDA, CDR2 SQIVND (reference sequence). The CDR3 is 12 amino acids. CDR3 DNA: TGTGCCAGTAGTATAGGGGGCTTTAGCTACACCTTC. It encodes CASSIGGFSYTF.

This clone was recorded only once. V gene TRBV25-1 combines with J gene TRBJ2-1; 8 bases fit TRBD1. V lost 7 bases, J lost 4 bases, and 9 bases stayed unmatched. CDR3 length equals 15 residues. The germline V gene encodes CDR1 MGHDK and CDR2 SYGVNS. Written as DNA, the CDR3 is TGTGCCAGCATTTCGGGGACAGGTGATTACAATGAGCAGTTCTTC. Translating it yields CASISGTGDYNEQFF.

The chain is built from TRBV10-1 and TRBJ2-3, with TRBD2 matching over 10 bases. Losses at the gene ends were 4 bases for V and 2 bases for J; bases not matched to a gene: 3. The CDR3 loop spans 15 amino acids. Looked up from germline, CDR1 is WNHNN and CDR2 is SYGVQD (reference sequence). CDR3 region: CASSGTSGFTDTQYF. The CDR3 bases are TGCGCCAGCAGTGGGACTAGCGGTTTCACAGATACGCAGTATTTT.